These 5 T cell receptor beta chains were all obtained from the same sample, sequenced in a study of blood T cells in healthy people across ages. The second PCR ran roughly 7 to 11 cycles with a sample-barcoded 5' primer and J-beta primers. TCRdb recomputed calls from the 5' RACE reads with MiXCR, one row per CDR3 protein. The data show around 850,000 distinct CDR3 sequences, about 37% seen once. The sample comprised blood. The origin of the receptors is a man younger than 30 in good health.

The J gene is TRBJ1-1, the V gene TRBV29-1; D perhaps matches TRBD1 (5 bases). This CDR3 region has 12 residues. Trimming pared 3 bases from V and 4 bases from J, leaving 9 bases between. Germline loops: CDR1 SQVTM, CDR2 ANQGSEA. The CDR3 DNA sequence: TGCAGCGTTGATCAGGGAGGCACTGAAGCTTTCTTT. Its protein is CSVDQGGTEAFF.

This rearrangement joins TRBV9 to TRBJ2-5; 10 bases align to TRBD2. The germline CDR1 and CDR2 sequences are SGDLS and YYNGEE. CDR3 length: 15 amino acids. With 2 bases clipped from V and 11 bases from J, the junction kept 12 bases outside the gene matches. The CDR3 spells CASSVSGGPNNEQYF. The CDR3 DNA follows: TGTGCCAGCAGCGTTAGCGGGGGGCCTAACAATGAGCAGTACTTC. Full variable domain (outside the CDR3, taken from reference TRBV9 and TRBJ2-5): DSGVTQTPKHLITATGQRVTLRCSPRSGDLSVYWYQQSLDQGLQFLIQYYNGEERAKGNILERFSAQQFPDLHSELNLSSLELGDSALYFCASSVSGGPNNEQYFGPGTRLLVL.

The chain couples TRBV3-1 to TRBJ2-7; D gene ambiguous. The CDR3 is 13 amino acids. Germline values: CDR1 LGHDT, CDR2 YNNKEL (reference sequence). The V gene lost 4 bases and the J gene lost 6 bases, with 13 bases spanning the gap. This chain's CDR3 is CASSRTLVGEQYF. CDR3 nucleotide sequence: TGTGCCAGCAGCCGAACTCTAGTGGGCGAGCAGTACTTC.

The chain uses TRBV12-3 or TRBV12-4 and TRBJ1-1; D remains ambiguous. The CDR3 contains 15 residues. V lost 3 bases and J 1 base, leaving 12 bases between the germline ends. The CDR3 DNA reads TGTGCCAGCAGTTTTGAGGAGCTACCGAACACTGAAGCTTTCTTT. It yields the protein CASSFEELPNTEAFF.

V usage is TRBV6-5 and J usage is TRBJ2-1; 12 nucleotides align to TRBD1. CDR3 length: 15 amino acids. Trimming cost V 6 bases and J 13 bases; bases outside gene matches: 13. The germline V gene encodes CDR1 MNHEY and CDR2 SVGAGI. Here the CDR3 DNA reads TGTGCCAGCAGCCTGGGACAGGGGGCAAAAGAGACCCAGTTCTTC. It translates to CASSLGQGAKETQFF.